A selection of T cell receptor beta chains follows, all from one sample in a study of cytomegalovirus exposure and HLA in healthy donors. The repertoire was sequenced with immunoSEQ multiplex PCR; TCRdb's copy has only in-frame clones and lacks some. This sample yields some 130,000 clones, of which about 70% are seen a single time; around 3.2% belongs to the top ten. Sample: PBMCs. All receptors come from a man in his forties in good health and CMV-seronegative. The CDR3 runs from the conserved cysteine through the conserved F or W. Fields, in order: CDR3 protein, CDR3 DNA, D gene, J gene, V gene, clone size. The D gene is left open where the match is weak. Rows give clone size only sometimes, using once, few, many, or a class for an expanded clone.

CASSSTGTGDGYTF,TGTGCCAGCAGCTCCACCGGGACAGGGGATGGCTACACCTTC,TRBD1,TRBJ1-2,TRBV7-9,-
CASSFPSPLSYEQYF,TGTGCCAGCAGCTTCCCGAGCCCACTCTCCTACGAGCAGTACTTC,-,TRBJ2-7,TRBV5-6,medium-sized
CATTRQGTNTEAFF,TGTGCCACCACCCGACAGGGCACGAACACTGAAGCTTTCTTT,TRBD1,TRBJ1-1,TRBV28,-
CASSFQQGMITEAFF,TGCGCCAGCAGCTTTCAACAGGGTATGATCACTGAAGCTTTCTTT,-,TRBJ1-1,TRBV5-1,-
CASRGLAGAYEQYF,TGTGCCAGCAGGGGGCTAGCGGGAGCCTACGAGCAGTACTTC,TRBD2,TRBJ2-7,TRBV6-5,-
CASSLVRLAGVGETQYF,TGTGCCAGCAGCTTAGTAAGACTAGCGGGGGTGGGGGAGACCCAGTACTTC,TRBD2,TRBJ2-5,TRBV7-2,-
CAWTTPGTSTDTQYF,TGTGCCTGGACCACTCCCGGGACTAGCACAGATACGCAGTATTTT,-,TRBJ2-3,TRBV30,-
CAISGGRGSTGELFF,TGTGCCATCAGTGGCGGGCGGGGTTCCACCGGGGAGCTGTTTTTT,-,TRBJ2-2,TRBV10-3,-
CASSQESRSPGELFF,TGCGCCAGCAGCCAAGAAAGCCGGAGCCCCGGGGAGCTGTTTTTT,-,TRBJ2-2,TRBV4-3,few
CASSYSTPRDPREQYF,TGTGCCAGCAGTTACTCTACCCCCAGGGATCCTCGCGAGCAGTACTTC,-,TRBJ2-7,TRBV6-5,few
CASRYGLTNPGNEQFF,TGTGCCAGCAGGTACGGACTGACCAACCCCGGGAATGAGCAGTTCTTC,-,TRBJ2-1,TRBV28,once
CASSVETRSANEQFF,TGTGCCAGCAGCGTAGAGACAAGGTCCGCTAATGAGCAGTTCTTC,-,TRBJ2-1,TRBV9,-
CASSLLPGQGGAYGYTF,TGTGCCAGCAGTTTATTACCCGGACAGGGGGGAGCCTATGGCTACACCTTC,TRBD1,TRBJ1-2,TRBV28,once
CASSPQASGIMYEQYF,TGTGCCAGCAGCCCCCAGGCTAGCGGGATTATGTACGAGCAGTACTTC,TRBD2,TRBJ2-7,TRBV9,few
CASSLVEMNTEAFF,TGCGCCAGCAGCTTGGTGGAGATGAACACTGAAGCTTTCTTT,-,TRBJ1-1,TRBV5-1,-
CASGRTGGSAGNTIYF,TGTGCCAGCGGACGAACAGGGGGCTCCGCTGGAAACACCATATATTTT,TRBD1,TRBJ1-3,TRBV7-6,-
CASSSSSGSLYNEQFF,TGTGCCAGCAGTTCGTCTAGCGGGTCCCTTTACAATGAGCAGTTCTTC,TRBD2,TRBJ2-1,TRBV6-4,-
CASSPRVLMNTEAFF,TGTGCCAGCAGTCCCAGGGTCTTAATGAACACTGAAGCTTTCTTT,-,TRBJ1-1,TRBV11-1,-
CASSLGVAGTQETQYF,TGTGCCAGCAGTTTGGGGGTAGCGGGAACCCAAGAGACCCAGTACTTC,TRBD2,TRBJ2-5,TRBV28,-
CASSQETSGIVNEQFF,TGTGCCAGCAGCCAGGAGACTAGCGGGATCGTCAATGAGCAGTTCTTC,TRBD2,TRBJ2-1,TRBV5-5,-
CASSIQGLAGHGTDTQYF,TGTGCCAGTAGTATTCAGGGACTAGCGGGACACGGCACAGATACGCAGTATTTT,TRBD2,TRBJ2-3,TRBV19,-
CASARGGWETQYF,TGTGCCAGCGCGCGGGGGGGCTGGGAGACCCAGTACTTC,TRBD2,TRBJ2-5,TRBV14,-
CASSWGLANEQYF,TGTGCCAGCAGCTGGGGACTAGCAAACGAGCAGTACTTC,TRBD2,TRBJ2-7,TRBV5-6,few
CASSTTQTSGTDTQYF,TGCGCCAGCAGCACCACTCAGACTAGCGGCACAGATACGCAGTATTTT,TRBD2,TRBJ2-3,TRBV5-1,-
CASSRTSGGNTDTQYF,TGTGCCAGCAGCCGGACTAGCGGGGGCAACACAGATACGCAGTATTTT,TRBD2,TRBJ2-3,TRBV5-8,-
CASSPGTGERETQYF,TGTGCCAGCAGCCCCGGGACAGGGGAGAGGGAGACCCAGTACTTC,TRBD1,TRBJ2-5,TRBV7-3,-
CASSSQYEQYF,TGTGCCAGCAGCTCCCAGTACGAGCAGTACTTC,-,TRBJ2-7,TRBV7-9,few